These 5 T cell receptor beta chains were sequenced from one sample in a study of shared clonotypes between healthy human individuals. TCRdb's table, derived via immunoSEQ multiplex PCR, lists solely in-frame clones and lacks some. The sample consists of about 600,000 clones, around 97% of them appearing once. Sequencing was done on a sample of naive CD4+ T cells sorted from blood. Subset described: CD45RA+ positively selected. The receptors come from a woman in her twenties or thirties in good health.

The chain couples TRBV27 to TRBJ1-1; TRBD1 agrees at 7 bases. The CDR3 is 15 amino acids. V shed 3 bases, J shed 5 bases, and the junction held 9 bases outside the gene matches. From germline, CDR1 is MNHEY and CDR2 SMNVEV (reference sequence). This CDR3 is CASSLEGRGRTEAFF. The CDR3 DNA sequence: TGTGCCAGCAGTTTGGAGGGCAGGGGGAGAACTGAAGCTTTCTTT.

CDR3 sequence reads: CASTPQRGGNEQFF. CDR3 nucleotides: TGTGCCAGCACCCCTCAACGGGGGGGCAATGAGCAGTTCTTC. The chain couples TRBV28 to TRBJ2-1; 8 bases align to TRBD2. Germline loops: CDR1 MDHEN, CDR2 SYDVKM. The V segment lost 7 bases and the J segment 6 bases; nucleotides outside the gene matches: 8. The CDR3 runs 14 residues. Full variable domain (remainder filled in from reference TRBV28 and TRBJ2-1): DVKVTQSSRYLVKRTGEKVFLECVQDMDHENMFWYRQDPGLGLRLIYFSYDVKMKEKGDIPEGYSVSREKKERFSLILESASTNQTSMYLCASTPQRGGNEQFFGPGTRLTVL.

The V gene is TRBV6-5, the J gene TRBJ2-2; no firm D call. CDR1 and CDR2 from the germline V gene are MNHEY and SVGAGI. The V end was cut by 4 bases, the J end by 7 bases, with 13 bases between. There are 14 residues in the CDR3. CDR3 DNA: TGTGCCAGCAGTTCCTCTCTCGGTGTCGGGGAGCTGTTTTTT. It yields the protein CASSSSLGVGELFF.

The V call is TRBV5-4, the J call TRBJ2-1; 15 bases fit TRBD2. Germline CDR1 SGHNT, CDR2 YYREEE (reference sequence). J gave up 10 bases and V 3 bases, and 5 bases lay outside the gene matches. This CDR3 has 15 amino acids. The CDR3 loop reads CASSYGTSGRWEQFF. The CDR3 DNA follows: TGTGCCAGCAGCTACGGGACTAGCGGGAGGTGGGAGCAGTTCTTC.

The gene calls are TRBV10-3 and TRBJ1-2; D unclear. The CDR3 consists of 13 residues. Trimming cost V 0 bases and J 3 bases, with 5 bases left between them. Germline CDR1 is ENHRY and CDR2 is SYGVKD. CDR3 protein: CAISESTDYGYTF. Here the CDR3 DNA reads TGTGCCATCAGTGAGTCGACGGACTATGGCTACACCTTC.